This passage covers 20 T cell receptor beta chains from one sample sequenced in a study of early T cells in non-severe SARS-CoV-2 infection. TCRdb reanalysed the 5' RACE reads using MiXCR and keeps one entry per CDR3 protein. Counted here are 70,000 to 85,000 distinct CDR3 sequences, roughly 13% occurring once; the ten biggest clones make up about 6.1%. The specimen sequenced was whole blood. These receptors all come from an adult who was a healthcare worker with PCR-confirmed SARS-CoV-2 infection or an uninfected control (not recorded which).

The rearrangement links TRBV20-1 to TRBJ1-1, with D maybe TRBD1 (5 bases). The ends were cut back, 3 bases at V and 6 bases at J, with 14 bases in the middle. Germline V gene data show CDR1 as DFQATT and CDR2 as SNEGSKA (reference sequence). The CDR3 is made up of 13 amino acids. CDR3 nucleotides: TGCAGTGCTAGGTCGCGGGGGAGGCCTGAAGCTTTCTTT. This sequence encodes CSARSRGRPEAFF.

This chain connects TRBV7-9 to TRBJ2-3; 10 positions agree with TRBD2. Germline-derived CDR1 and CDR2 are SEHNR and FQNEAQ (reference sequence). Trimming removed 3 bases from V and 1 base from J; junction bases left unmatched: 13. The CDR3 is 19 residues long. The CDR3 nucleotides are TGTGCCAGCAGCTTTACTAGCGGGAACCGACGCCCCCGCACAGATACGCAGTATTTT. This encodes CASSFTSGNRRPRTDTQYF.

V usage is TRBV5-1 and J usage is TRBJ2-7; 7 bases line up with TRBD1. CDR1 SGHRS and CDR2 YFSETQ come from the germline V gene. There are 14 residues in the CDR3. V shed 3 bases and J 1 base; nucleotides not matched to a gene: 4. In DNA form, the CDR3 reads TGCGCCAGCAGCTGGAAACAGGGGTCCTACGAGCAGTACTTC. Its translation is CASSWKQGSYEQYF.

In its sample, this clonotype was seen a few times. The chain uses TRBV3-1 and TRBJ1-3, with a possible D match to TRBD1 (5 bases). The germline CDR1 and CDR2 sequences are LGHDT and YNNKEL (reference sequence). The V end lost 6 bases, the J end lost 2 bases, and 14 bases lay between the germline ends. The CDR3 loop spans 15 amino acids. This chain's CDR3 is CASSRLGGAGNTIYF. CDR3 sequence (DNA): TGTGCCAGCAGTCGTTTGGGGGGAGCTGGAAACACCATATATTTT.

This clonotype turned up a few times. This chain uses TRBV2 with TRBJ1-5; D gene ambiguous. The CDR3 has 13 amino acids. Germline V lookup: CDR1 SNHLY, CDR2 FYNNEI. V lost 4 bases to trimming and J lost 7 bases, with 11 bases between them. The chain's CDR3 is CASSGRLRQPQHF. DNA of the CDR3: TGTGCCAGCAGTGGTCGGTTACGGCAGCCCCAGCATTTT.

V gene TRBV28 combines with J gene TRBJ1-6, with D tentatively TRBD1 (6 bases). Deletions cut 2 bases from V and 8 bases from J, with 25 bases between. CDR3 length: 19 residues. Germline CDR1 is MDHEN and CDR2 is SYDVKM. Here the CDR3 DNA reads TGTGCCAGCAGTTTAATGGGGAATCAACGGGCATCAGGGGATTCACCCCTCCACTTT. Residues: CASSLMGNQRASGDSPLHF.

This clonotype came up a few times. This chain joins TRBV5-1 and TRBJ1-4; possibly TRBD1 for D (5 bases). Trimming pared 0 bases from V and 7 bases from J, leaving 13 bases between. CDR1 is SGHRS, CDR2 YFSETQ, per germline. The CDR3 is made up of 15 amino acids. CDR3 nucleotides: TGCGCCAGCAGCTTGGAGGGCAGGGAGACTGAAAAACTGTTTTTT. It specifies CASSLEGRETEKLFF.

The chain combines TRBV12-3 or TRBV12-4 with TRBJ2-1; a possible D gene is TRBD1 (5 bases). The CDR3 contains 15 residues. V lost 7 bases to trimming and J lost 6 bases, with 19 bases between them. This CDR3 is CASTIPGRQFNEQFF. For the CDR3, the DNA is TGTGCCAGCACCATCCCGGGCAGACAGTTCAATGAGCAGTTCTTC.

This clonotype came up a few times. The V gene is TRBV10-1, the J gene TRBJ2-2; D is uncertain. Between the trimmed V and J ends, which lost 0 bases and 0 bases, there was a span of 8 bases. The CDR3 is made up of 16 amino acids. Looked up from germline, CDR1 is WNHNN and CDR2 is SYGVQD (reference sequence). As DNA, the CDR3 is TGCGCCAGCAGTGAGTCGGCCTCTCCGAACACCGGGGAGCTGTTTTTT. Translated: CASSESASPNTGELFF.

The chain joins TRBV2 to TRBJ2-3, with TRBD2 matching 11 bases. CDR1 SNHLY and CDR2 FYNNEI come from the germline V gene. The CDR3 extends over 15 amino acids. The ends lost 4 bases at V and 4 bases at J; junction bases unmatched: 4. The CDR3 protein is CASSGLAGIPDTQYF. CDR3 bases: TGTGCCAGCAGTGGACTAGCGGGGATCCCAGATACGCAGTATTTT.

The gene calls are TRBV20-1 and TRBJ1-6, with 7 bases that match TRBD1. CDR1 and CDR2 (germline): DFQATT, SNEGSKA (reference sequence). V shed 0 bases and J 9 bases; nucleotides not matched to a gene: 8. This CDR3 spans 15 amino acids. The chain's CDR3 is CSARDRQGRISPLHF. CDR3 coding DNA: TGCAGTGCTAGAGATCGACAGGGCAGGATTTCACCCCTCCACTTT.

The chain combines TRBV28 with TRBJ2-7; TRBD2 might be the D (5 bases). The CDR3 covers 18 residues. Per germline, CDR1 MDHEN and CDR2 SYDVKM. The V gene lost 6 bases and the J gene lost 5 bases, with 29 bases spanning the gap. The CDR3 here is CASSPQHLPRGRRNEQYF. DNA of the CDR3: TGTGCCAGCAGCCCCCAGCATTTACCCCGGGGTAGGCGCAACGAGCAGTACTTC.

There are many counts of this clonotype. The DNA of the CDR3 is TGTGCCAGCAAGGTGGGGACCTCTGAAGCTTTCTTT. Translating gives CASKVGTSEAFF. This chain links TRBV6-4 with TRBJ1-1; maybe TRBD1 (5 bases). Per germline, CDR1 MRHNA and CDR2 SNTAGT. The CDR3 sequence is 12 residues long. Trimming removed 7 bases from V and 6 bases from J, with 12 bases in between.

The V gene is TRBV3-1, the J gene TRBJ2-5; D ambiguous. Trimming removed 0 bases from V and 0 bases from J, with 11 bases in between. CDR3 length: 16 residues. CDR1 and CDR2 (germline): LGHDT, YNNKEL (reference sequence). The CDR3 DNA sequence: TGTGCCAGCAGCCAAGAGGGCGATTCCTACCAAGAGACCCAGTACTTC. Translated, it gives CASSQEGDSYQETQYF.

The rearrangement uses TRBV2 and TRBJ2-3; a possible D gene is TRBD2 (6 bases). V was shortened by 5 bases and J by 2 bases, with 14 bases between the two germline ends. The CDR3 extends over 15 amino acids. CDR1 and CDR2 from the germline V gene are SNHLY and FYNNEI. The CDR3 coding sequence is TGTGCCAGCAGTTACCGGGACTTTTACACAGATACGCAGTATTTT. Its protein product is CASSYRDFYTDTQYF.

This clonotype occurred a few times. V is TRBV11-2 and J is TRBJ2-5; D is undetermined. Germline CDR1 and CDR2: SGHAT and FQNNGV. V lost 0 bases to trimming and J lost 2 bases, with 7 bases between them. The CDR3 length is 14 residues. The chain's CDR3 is CASSLEPGQETQYF. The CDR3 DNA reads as TGTGCCAGCAGCTTAGAGCCGGGTCAAGAGACCCAGTACTTC.

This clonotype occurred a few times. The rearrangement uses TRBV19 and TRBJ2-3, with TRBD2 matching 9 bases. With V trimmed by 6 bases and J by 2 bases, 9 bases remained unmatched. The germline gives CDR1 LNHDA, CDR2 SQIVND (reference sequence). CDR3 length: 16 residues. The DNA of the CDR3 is TGTGCCAGTAGCGGGAGCGGGAGGACAGCCACAGATACGCAGTATTTT. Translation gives CASSGSGRTATDTQYF. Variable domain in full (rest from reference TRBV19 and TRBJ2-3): DGGITQSPKYLFRKEGQNVTLSCEQNLNHDAMYWYRQDPGQGLRLIYYSQIVNDFQKGDIAEGYSVSREKKESFPLTVTSAQKNPTAFYLCASSGSGRTATDTQYFGPGTRLTVL.

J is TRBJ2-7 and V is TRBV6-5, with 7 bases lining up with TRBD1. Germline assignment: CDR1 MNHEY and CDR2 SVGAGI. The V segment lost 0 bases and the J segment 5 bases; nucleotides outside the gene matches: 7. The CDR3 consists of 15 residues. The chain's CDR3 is CASSYSRQGVNEQYF. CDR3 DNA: TGTGCCAGCAGTTACTCGAGACAGGGTGTCAACGAGCAGTACTTC.

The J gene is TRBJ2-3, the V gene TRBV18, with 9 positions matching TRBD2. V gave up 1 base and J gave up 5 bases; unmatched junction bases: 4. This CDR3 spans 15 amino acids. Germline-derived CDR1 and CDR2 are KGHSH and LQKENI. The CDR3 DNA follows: TGTGCCAGCTCACCACTAGCGGGGGCTGGAGATACGCAGTATTTT. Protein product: CASSPLAGAGDTQYF.

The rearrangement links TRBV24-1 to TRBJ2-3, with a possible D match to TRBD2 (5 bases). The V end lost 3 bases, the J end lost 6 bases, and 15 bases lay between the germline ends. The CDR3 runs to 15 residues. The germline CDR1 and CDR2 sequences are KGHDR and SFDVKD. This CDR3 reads CATSDRRTGPDTQYF. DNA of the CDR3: TGTGCCACCAGTGATCGGAGGACTGGCCCGGATACGCAGTATTTT.